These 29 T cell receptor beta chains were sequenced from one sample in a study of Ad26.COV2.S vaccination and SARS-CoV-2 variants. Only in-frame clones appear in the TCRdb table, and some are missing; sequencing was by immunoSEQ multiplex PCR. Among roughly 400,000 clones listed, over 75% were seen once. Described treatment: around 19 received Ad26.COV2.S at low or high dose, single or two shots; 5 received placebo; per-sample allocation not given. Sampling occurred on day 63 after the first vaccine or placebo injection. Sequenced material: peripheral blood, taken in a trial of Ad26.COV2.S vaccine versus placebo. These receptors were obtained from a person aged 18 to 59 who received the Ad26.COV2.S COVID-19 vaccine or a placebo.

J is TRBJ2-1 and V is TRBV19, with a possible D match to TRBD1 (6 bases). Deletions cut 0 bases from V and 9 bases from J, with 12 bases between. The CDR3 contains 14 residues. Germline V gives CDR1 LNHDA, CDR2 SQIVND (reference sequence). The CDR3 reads CASSIEAGVAEQFF. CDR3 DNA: TGTGCCAGTAGTATAGAAGCAGGGGTGGCTGAGCAGTTCTTC.

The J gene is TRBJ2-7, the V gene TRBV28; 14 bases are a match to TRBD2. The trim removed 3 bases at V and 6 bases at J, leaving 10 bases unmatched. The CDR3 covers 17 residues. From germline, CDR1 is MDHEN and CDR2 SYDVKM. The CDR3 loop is CASSFLKGLAGEGEQYF. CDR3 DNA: TGTGCCAGCAGTTTCCTAAAGGGACTAGCGGGAGAGGGCGAGCAGTACTTC. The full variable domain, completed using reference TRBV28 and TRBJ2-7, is DVKVTQSSRYLVKRTGEKVFLECVQDMDHENMFWYRQDPGLGLRLIYFSYDVKMKEKGDIPEGYSVSREKKERFSLILESASTNQTSMYLCASSFLKGLAGEGEQYFGPGTRLTVT.

Here the CDR3 reads CASSEPYQTYEQYF. The CDR3 DNA reads as TGTGCCAGCAGTGAACCGTACCAAACCTACGAGCAGTACTTC. V gene TRBV6-1 combines with J gene TRBJ2-7; D ambiguous. This CDR3 has 14 residues. The V end lost 2 bases, the J end lost 2 bases, and 10 bases lay between the germline ends. Germline V gene lookup returns CDR1 MNHNS and CDR2 SASEGT.

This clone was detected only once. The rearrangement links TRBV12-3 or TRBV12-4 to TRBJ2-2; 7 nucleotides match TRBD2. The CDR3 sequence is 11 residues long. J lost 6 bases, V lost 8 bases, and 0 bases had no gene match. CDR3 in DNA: TGTGCCAGCCGGGAGGCCGGGGAGCTGTTTTTT. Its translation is CASREAGELFF.

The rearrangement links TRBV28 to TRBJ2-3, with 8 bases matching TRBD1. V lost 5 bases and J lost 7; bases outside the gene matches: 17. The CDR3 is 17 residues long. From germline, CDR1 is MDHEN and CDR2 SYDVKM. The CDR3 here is CASSAPKPGGQGNTQYF. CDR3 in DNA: TGTGCCAGCAGTGCCCCGAAACCAGGGGGCCAGGGTAATACGCAGTATTTT.

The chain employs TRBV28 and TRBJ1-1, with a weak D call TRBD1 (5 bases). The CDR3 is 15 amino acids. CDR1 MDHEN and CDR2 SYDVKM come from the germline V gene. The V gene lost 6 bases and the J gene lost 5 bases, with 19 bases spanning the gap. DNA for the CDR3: TGTGCCAGCAGCCGCCGAGGCCAGGGTGCGACTGAAGCTTTCTTT. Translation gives CASSRRGQGATEAFF. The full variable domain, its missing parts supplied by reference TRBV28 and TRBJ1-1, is DVKVTQSSRYLVKRTGEKVFLECVQDMDHENMFWYRQDPGLGLRLIYFSYDVKMKEKGDIPEGYSVSREKKERFSLILESASTNQTSMYLCASSRRGQGATEAFFGQGTRLTVV.

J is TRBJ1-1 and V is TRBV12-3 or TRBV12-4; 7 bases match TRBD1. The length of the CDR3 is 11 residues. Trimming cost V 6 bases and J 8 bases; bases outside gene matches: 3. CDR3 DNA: TGTGCCAGCAGACGGGACAGAGAAGCTTTCTTT. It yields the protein CASRRDREAFF.

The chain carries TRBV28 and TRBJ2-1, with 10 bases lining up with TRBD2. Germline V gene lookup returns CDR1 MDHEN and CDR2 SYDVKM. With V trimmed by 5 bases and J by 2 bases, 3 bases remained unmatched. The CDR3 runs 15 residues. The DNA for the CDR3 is TGTGCCAGCAGTACTAGCGGGATCACCTACAATGAGCAGTTCTTC. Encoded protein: CASSTSGITYNEQFF.

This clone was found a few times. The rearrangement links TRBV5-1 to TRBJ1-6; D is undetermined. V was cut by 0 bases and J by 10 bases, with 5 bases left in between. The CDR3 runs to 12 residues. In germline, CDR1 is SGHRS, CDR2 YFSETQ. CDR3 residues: CASSLEGSPLHF. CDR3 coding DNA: TGCGCCAGCAGCTTGGAAGGCTCACCCCTCCACTTT.

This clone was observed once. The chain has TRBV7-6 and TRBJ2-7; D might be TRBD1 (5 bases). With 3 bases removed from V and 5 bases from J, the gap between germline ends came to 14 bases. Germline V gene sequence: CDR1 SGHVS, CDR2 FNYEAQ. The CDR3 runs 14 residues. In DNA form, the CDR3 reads TGTGCCAGCAGCTTGTCCAGGGAAGGGAACGAGCAGTACTTC. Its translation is CASSLSREGNEQYF.

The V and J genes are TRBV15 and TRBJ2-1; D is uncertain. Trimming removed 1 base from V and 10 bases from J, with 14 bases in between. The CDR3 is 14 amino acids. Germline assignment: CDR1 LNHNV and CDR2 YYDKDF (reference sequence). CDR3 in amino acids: CATSRASGPWEQFF. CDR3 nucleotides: TGTGCCACCAGCAGAGCTTCGGGCCCATGGGAGCAGTTCTTC.

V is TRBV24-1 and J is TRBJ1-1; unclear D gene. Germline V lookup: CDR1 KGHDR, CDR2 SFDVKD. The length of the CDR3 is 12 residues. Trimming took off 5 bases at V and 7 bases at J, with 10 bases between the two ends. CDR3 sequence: CATSGTMGEAFF. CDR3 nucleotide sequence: TGTGCCACCAGTGGTACAATGGGTGAAGCTTTCTTT.

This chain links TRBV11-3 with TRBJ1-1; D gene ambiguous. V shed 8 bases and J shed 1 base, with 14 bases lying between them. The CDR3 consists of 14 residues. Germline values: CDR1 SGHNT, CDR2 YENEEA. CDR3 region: CASAPGGKNTEAFF. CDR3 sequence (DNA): TGTGCCAGCGCCCCGGGAGGGAAGAACACTGAAGCTTTCTTT.

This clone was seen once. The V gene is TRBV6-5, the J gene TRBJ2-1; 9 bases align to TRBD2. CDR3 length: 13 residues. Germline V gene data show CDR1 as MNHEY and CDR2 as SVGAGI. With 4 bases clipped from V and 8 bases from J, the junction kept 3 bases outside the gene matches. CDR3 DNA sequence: TGTGCCAGCAGTTTGGGACTAGCCGATGAGCAGTTCTTC. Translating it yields CASSLGLADEQFF.

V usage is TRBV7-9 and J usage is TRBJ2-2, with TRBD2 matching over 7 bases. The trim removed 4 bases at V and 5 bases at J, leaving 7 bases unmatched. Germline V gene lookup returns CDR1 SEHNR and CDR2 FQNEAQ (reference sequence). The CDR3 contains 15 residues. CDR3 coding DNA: TGTGCCAGCAGCTCGACGACTAGCAATACCGGGGAGCTGTTTTTT. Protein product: CASSSTTSNTGELFF.

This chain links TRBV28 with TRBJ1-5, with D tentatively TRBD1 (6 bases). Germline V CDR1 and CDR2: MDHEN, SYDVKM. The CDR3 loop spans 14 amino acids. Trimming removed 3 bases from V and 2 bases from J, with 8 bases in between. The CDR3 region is CASSFAGGNQPQHF. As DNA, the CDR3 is TGTGCCAGCAGTTTTGCAGGGGGCAATCAGCCCCAGCATTTT.

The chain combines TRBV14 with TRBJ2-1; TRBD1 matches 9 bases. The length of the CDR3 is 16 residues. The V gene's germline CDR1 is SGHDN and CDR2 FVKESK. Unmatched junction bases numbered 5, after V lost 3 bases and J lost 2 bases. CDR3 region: CASSQRTGATYNEQFF. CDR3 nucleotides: TGTGCCAGCAGCCAGAGGACAGGGGCCACCTACAATGAGCAGTTCTTC.

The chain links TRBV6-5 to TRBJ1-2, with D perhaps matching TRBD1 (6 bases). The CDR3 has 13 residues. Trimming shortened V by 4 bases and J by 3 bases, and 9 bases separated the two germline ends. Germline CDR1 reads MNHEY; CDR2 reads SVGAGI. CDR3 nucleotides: TGTGCCAGCAGTTCAGGGGTTGACTATGGCTACACCTTC. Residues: CASSSGVDYGYTF.

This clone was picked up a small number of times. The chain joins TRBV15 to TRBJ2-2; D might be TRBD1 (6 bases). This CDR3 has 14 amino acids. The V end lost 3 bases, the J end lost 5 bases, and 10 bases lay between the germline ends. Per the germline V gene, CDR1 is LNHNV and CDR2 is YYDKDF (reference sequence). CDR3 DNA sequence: TGTGCCACCAGCAGGGACAGAGGTACCGGGGAGCTGTTTTTT. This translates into CATSRDRGTGELFF.

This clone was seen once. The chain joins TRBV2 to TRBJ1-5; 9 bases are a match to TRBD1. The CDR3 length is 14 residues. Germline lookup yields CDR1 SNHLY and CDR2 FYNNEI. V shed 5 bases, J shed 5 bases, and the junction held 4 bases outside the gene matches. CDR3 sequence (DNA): TGTGCCAGCAGTCCGGACAGGGGAGATCAGCCCCAGCATTTT. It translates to CASSPDRGDQPQHF.

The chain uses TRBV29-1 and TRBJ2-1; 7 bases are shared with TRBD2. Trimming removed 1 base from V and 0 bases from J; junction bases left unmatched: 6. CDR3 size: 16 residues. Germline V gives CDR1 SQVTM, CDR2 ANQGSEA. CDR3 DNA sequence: TGCAGCGTTGAAGGGGGGGGGAAAAGCTCCTACAATGAGCAGTTCTTC. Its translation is CSVEGGGKSSYNEQFF.

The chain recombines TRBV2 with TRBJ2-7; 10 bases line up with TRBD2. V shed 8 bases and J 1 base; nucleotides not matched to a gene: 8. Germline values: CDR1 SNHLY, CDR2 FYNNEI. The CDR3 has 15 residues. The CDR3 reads CASWQREGSSYEQYF. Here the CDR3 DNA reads TGTGCCAGCTGGCAGCGGGAGGGGTCTTCCTACGAGCAGTACTTC.

The CDR3 loop is CASSQIPSFSEQYF. CDR3 DNA: TGTGCCAGCAGCCAAATCCCTAGCTTCTCCGAGCAGTACTTC. This chain connects TRBV3-1 (or the pseudogene TRBV3-2) to TRBJ2-7; the D gene is possibly TRBD2 (5 bases). Germline assignment: CDR1 LGHDT and CDR2 YNNKEL (reference sequence). The CDR3 extends over 14 amino acids. V gave up 2 bases and J gave up 6 bases, with 14 bases separating them.

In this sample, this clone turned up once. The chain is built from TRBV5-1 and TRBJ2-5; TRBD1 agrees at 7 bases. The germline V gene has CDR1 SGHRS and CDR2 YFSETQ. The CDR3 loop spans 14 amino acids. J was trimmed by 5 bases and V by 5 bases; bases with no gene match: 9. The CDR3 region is CASRPRQGPETQYF. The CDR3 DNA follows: TGCGCCAGCAGGCCAAGACAGGGTCCGGAGACCCAGTACTTC. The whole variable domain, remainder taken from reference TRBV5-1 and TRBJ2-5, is KAGVTQTPRYLIKTRGQQVTLSCSPISGHRSVSWYQQTPGQGLQFLFEYFSETQRNKGNFPGRFSGRQFSNSRSEMNVSTLELGDSALYLCASRPRQGPETQYFGPGTRLLVL.

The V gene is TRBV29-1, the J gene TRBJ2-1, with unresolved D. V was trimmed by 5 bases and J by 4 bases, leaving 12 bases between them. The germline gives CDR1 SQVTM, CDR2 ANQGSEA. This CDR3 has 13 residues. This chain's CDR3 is CSVIPSEYNEQFF. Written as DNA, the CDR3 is TGCAGCGTTATCCCGTCCGAATACAATGAGCAGTTCTTC.

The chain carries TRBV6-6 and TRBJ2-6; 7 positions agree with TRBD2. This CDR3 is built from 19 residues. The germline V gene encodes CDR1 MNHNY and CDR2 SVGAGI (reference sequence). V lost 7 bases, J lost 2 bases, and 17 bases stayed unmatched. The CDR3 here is CASTRDFLGLETGANVLTF. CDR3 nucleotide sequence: TGTGCCAGCACTCGGGACTTCCTAGGACTAGAGACTGGGGCCAACGTCCTGACTTTC.

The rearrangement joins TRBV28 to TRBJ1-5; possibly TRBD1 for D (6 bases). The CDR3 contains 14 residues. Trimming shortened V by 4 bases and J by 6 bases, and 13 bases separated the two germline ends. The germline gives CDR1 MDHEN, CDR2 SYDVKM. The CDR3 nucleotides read TGTGCCAGCAGTTCTACAGGGCTTGCTCAGCCCCAGCATTTT. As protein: CASSSTGLAQPQHF.

The CDR3 DNA is TGTGCCAGCAGCGCCACCGGGGGGGCACGTAGTTCACCCCTCCACTTT. Protein: CASSATGGARSSPLHF. The chain employs TRBV2 and TRBJ1-6, with D possibly matching TRBD1 (6 bases). V shed 6 bases and J shed 9 bases, with 21 bases lying between them. Germline V gives CDR1 SNHLY, CDR2 FYNNEI. The CDR3 is made up of 16 amino acids.

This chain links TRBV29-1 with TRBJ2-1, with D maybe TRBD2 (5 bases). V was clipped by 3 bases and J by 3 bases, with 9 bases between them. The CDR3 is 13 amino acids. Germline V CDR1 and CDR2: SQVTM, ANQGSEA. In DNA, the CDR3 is TGCAGCGTTGATGACGGGATCTACAATGAGCAGTTCTTC. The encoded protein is CSVDDGIYNEQFF.